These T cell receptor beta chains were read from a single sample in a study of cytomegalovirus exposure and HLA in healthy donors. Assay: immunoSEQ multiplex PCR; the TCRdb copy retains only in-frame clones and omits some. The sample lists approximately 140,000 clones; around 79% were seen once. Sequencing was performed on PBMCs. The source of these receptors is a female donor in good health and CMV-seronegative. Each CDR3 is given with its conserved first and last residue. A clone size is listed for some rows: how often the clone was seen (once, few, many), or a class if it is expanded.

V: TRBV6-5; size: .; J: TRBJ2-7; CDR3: CASSYNGQGSYEQYF
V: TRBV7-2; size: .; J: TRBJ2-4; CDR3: CASSFSGGAGNIQYF
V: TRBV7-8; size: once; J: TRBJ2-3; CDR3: CASGDTGGTDTQYF
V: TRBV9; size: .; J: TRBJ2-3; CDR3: CASSSVAGADTQYF
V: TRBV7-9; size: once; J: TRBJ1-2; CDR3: CASSPDLLGYGYTF
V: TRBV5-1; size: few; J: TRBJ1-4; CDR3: CASSLEGTGIEKLFF
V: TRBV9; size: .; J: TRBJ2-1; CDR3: CASSARTREGEQFF
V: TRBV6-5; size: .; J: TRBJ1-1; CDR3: CASGQPTSTEAFF
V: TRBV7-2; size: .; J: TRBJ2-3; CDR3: CASSPRTSPTDTQYF
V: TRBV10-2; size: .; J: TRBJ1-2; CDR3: CASRARALYGYTF
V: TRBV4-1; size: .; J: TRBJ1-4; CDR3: CASSQDGGQGREKLFF
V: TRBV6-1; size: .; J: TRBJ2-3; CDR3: CASSERGPTDTQYF
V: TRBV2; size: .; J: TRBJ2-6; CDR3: CASSEPKGVGDRVSGANVLTF
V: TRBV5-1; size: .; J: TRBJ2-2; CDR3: CASSLSGLDTGELFF
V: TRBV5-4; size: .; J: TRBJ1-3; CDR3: CASSAPRGLGGNTIYF
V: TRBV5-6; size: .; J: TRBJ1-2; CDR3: CASSLSVVNYFYTF
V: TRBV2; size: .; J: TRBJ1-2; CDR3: CASSDPGNGYTF
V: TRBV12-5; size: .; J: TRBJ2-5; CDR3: CASGTPLLVETQYF
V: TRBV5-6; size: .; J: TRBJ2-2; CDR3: CASSLSQGAYTGELFF
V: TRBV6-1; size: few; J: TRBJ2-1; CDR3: CASTGTSGRADEQFF
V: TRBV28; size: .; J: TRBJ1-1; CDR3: CASRTHRALNSRPAFF
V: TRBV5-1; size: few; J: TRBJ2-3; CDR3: CASSPSGLAGGPTDTQYF
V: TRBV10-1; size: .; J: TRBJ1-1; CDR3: CASSELRVGTEAFF
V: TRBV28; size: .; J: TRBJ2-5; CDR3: CASSSPRGRVVKETQYF
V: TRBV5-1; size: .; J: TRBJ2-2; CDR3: CASSLGQGAINTGELFF
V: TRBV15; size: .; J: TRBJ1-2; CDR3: CATSRDARGYGYTF
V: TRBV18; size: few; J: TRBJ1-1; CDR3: CASSPQHPANPEAFF
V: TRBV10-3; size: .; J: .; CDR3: CAISEGQGTDYEQYF
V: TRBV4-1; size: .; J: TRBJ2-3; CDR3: CASSQVDLFSTDTQYF
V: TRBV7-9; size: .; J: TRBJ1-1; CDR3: CASSREQGGTEAFF
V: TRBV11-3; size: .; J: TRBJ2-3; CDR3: CASSSTGGFVTDTQYF
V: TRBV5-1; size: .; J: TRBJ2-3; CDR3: CASSLQASTDTQYF
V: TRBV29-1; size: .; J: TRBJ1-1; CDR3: CSVSSGLPNTEAFF
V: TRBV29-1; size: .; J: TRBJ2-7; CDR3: CSVEGSGLAHEQYF
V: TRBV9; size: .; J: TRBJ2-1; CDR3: CASSVGASSNEQFF
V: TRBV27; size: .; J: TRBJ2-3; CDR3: CASSLNRVGDTQYF
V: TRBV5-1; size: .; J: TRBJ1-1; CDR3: CASSFTFGGVNTEAFF
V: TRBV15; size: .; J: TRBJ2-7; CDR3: CATSRGSGGAVYEQYF
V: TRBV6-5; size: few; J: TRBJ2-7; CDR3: CATRLEGIYEQYF
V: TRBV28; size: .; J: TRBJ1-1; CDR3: CASRSTAMNTEAFF
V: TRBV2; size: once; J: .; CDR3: CASSYGGSRYEQYF
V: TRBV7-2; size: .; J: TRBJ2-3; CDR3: CASSLWGGRASSTDTQYF
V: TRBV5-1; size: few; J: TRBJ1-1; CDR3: CASSAQGNTEAFF
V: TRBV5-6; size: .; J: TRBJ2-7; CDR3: CASSSLRQGVSYEQYF
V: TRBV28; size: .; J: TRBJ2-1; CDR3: CASRLFRSSYNEQFF
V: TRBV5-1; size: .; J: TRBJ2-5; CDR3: CASSLAPLAGGETQYF
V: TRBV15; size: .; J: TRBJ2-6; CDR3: CATRGPGLASGGANVLTF
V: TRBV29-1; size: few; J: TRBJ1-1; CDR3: CSVRGGENTEAFF
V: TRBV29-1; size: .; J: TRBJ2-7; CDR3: CSVEGRQFGYEQYF
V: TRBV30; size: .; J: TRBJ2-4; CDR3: CAWSEGTIAKNIQYF
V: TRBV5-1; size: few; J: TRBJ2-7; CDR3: CASSLQASGPYEQYF
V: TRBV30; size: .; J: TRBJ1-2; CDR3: CAWSVTLGAGYTF
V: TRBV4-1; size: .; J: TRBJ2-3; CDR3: CASSQEGASGRSDTQYF
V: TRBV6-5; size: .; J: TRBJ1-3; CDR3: CASSPGGRNTIYF
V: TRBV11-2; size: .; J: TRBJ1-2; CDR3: CASSLERTRWGYTF
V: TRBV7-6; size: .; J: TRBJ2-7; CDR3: CASSFGHARGEQYF
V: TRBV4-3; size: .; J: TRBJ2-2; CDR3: CASSRGETSGDTGELFF
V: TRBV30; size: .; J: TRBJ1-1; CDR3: CAWTADLNTEAFF
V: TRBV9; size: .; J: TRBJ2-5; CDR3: CASSTGNQETQYF
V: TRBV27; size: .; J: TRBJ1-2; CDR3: CASSLQGTYGYTF